A single sample gave rise to the 25 T cell receptor beta chains below, sequenced in a study of STAT3 mutations in large granular lymphocyte leukemia. Only in-frame clones appear in the TCRdb table, and some are missing; sequencing was by immunoSEQ multiplex PCR. The sample has over a thousand clones, about 70% seen once. Findings and limits, study-wide: In T-cell large granular lymphocyte leukemia, about half of patients showed multiple immunodominant subclonotypes.

Their recognized antigens are unknown. Sample: peripheral blood mononuclear cells. The receptors here all came from an older woman with T-cell large granular lymphocyte leukemia. Some clones in this sample may be carry-over from other donors' samples.

In this sample, this clone turned up a few times. The chain combines TRBV18 with TRBJ2-3; TRBD2 aligns across 10 bases. CDR1 is KGHSH and CDR2 is LQKENI in the germline V gene. Trimming took 8 bases from V and 1 from J; bases not matched to a gene: 3. This CDR3 has 14 amino acids. The CDR3: CASQLAGGTDTQYF. CDR3 DNA: TGTGCCAGCCAGCTAGCGGGGGGCACAGATACGCAGTATTTT. Variable domain in full (rest from reference TRBV18 and TRBJ2-3): NAGVMQNPRHLVRRRGQEARLRCSPMKGHSHVYWYRQLPEEGLKFMVYLQKENIIDESGMPKERFSAEFPKEGPSILRIQQVVRGDSAAYFCASQLAGGTDTQYFGPGTRLTVL.

The V and J genes are TRBV7-6 and TRBJ2-7; the D gene could be TRBD1 or TRBD2 (5 bases each). The length of the CDR3 is 12 residues. V lost 8 bases and J lost 0, with 8 bases in between. Germline V CDR1 and CDR2: SGHVS, FNYEAQ. As DNA, the CDR3 is TGTGCCAGCGCAGGGAGCTCCTACGAGCAGTACTTC. Translated: CASAGSSYEQYF.

The V and J genes are TRBV16 and TRBJ1-4; no clear D. Trimming cost V 2 bases and J 8 bases, with 21 bases left between them. The CDR3 length is 17 residues. Germline lookup yields CDR1 KGHSY and CDR2 FQNENV. The DNA of the CDR3 is TGTGCCAGCAGCCAAATCCTCCCTGGGTCCCACGGGGAAAAACTGTTTTTT. It specifies CASSQILPGSHGEKLFF.

This clone appeared a single time. The V and J genes are TRBV7-2 and TRBJ2-3; D remains ambiguous. Germline CDR1 SGHTA, CDR2 FQGNSA. The CDR3 has 13 residues. The ends were cut back, 0 bases at V and 5 bases at J, with 6 bases in the middle. CDR3 residues: CASSLARRDTQYF. Here the CDR3 DNA reads TGTGCCAGCAGCTTAGCGCGGAGAGATACGCAGTATTTT.

This clone was seen a handful of times. CDR3 in DNA: TGTGCCATCAGTGAGACCCTCAATCAGCCCCAGCATTTT. It is translated as CAISETLNQPQHF. This chain links TRBV10-3 with TRBJ1-5; D gene uncertain. The V gene lost 2 bases and the J gene lost 3 bases, with 5 bases spanning the gap. In germline, CDR1 is ENHRY, CDR2 SYGVKD. The CDR3 is made up of 13 amino acids.

For the CDR3, the DNA is TGTGCCAGCACGCCGTCGAGGCAGTACTATAGCAATCAGCCCCAGCATTTT. It codes for CASTPSRQYYSNQPQHF. The chain recombines TRBV2 with TRBJ1-5, with D unclear. The CDR3 has 17 residues. Trimming stripped 7 bases from V and 0 bases from J, with 19 bases between. The germline V gene has CDR1 SNHLY and CDR2 FYNNEI. Complete variable domain (other parts from reference TRBV2 and TRBJ1-5): EPEVTQTPSHQVTQMGQEVILRCVPISNHLYFYWYRQILGQKVEFLVSFYNNEISEKSEIFDDQFSVERPDGSNFTLKIRSTKLEDSAMYFCASTPSRQYYSNQPQHFGDGTRLSIL.

The J gene is TRBJ1-2, the V gene TRBV6-5; perhaps TRBD1 as D (6 bases). This CDR3 is 13 amino acids long. Per the germline V gene, CDR1 is MNHEY and CDR2 is SVGAGI. V was trimmed by 6 bases and J by 6 bases, leaving 14 bases between them. CDR3 region: CASRTRQADGYTF. For the CDR3, the DNA is TGTGCCAGCAGGACCAGACAGGCGGATGGCTACACCTTC.

The chain employs TRBV19 and TRBJ2-7; no clear D. Germline V lookup: CDR1 LNHDA, CDR2 SQIVND (reference sequence). V lost 5 bases, J lost 2 bases, and 13 bases lay in between. The CDR3 is 14 residues long. CDR3 in amino acids: CASSPRTVTYEQYF. The CDR3 DNA sequence: TGTGCCAGTAGTCCACGGACGGTGACCTACGAGCAGTACTTC.

This clone was picked up one time. The chain joins TRBV18 to TRBJ1-1, with D perhaps TRBD1 (5 bases). The CDR3 loop spans 17 amino acids. V was pared by 0 bases and J by 3 bases, with 17 bases between. Germline CDR1 KGHSH, CDR2 LQKENI. The CDR3 is CASSPPLGQGVYTEAFF. The CDR3 nucleotides read TGTGCCAGCTCACCACCGCTGGGGCAGGGTGTGTACACTGAAGCTTTCTTT.

The chain links TRBV4-1 to TRBJ1-1, with 9 bases fitting TRBD1. The V segment lost 1 base and the J segment 4 bases; nucleotides outside the gene matches: 7. Germline V gene data show CDR1 as MGHRA and CDR2 as YSYEKL. The CDR3 is 16 amino acids. CDR3 bases: TGCGCCAGCAGCCAAGCACAGGGGGCCTTCGGCACTGAAGCTTTCTTT. Protein: CASSQAQGAFGTEAFF.

V and J are TRBV28 and TRBJ2-5, with no clear D. V was trimmed by 8 bases and J by 7 bases, leaving 14 bases between them. CDR3 length equals 12 residues. Germline V lookup: CDR1 MDHEN, CDR2 SYDVKM. The CDR3 reads CASLTRGGTQYF. The CDR3 nucleotides read TGTGCCAGCCTAACACGAGGCGGGACCCAGTACTTC.

The chain is built from TRBV30 and TRBJ2-1; 13 nucleotides line up with TRBD2. The CDR3 contains 15 residues. Germline loops: CDR1 GTSNPN, CDR2 SVGIG (reference sequence). With V trimmed by 2 bases and J by 5 bases, 3 bases remained unmatched. The CDR3 loop reads CAWSMGLAGNNEQFF. For the CDR3, the DNA is TGTGCCTGGAGTATGGGACTAGCGGGGAACAATGAGCAGTTCTTC. Full variable domain (missing parts from reference TRBV30 and TRBJ2-1): SQTIHQWPATLVQPVGSPLSLECTVEGTSNPNLYWYRQAAGRGLQLLFYSVGIGQISSEVPQNLSASRPQDRQFILSSKKLLLSDSGFYLCAWSMGLAGNNEQFFGPGTRLTVL.

This clone has only a few counts. The chain employs TRBV12-5 and TRBJ1-5; unclear D gene. The germline V gene encodes CDR1 LGHNT and CDR2 FRNRAP. V lost 5 bases and J 11 bases, leaving 13 bases between the germline ends. The CDR3 consists of 12 residues. The CDR3 sequence: CASGLTQWAQHF. The CDR3 region has the DNA TGTGCTAGTGGTCTCACTCAATGGGCCCAGCATTTT.

The rearrangement joins TRBV6-6 to TRBJ1-2; D might be TRBD1 (5 bases). This CDR3 spans 13 amino acids. Trimming took 7 bases from V and 8 from J, leaving 17 bases between them. Germline CDR1 reads MNHNY; CDR2 reads SVGAGI (reference sequence). CDR3 nucleotides: TGTGCCAGCATCACGTCCGGGGGATGGGGCTACACCTTC. It codes for CASITSGGWGYTF.

This clone was recorded only once. The J gene is TRBJ2-5, the V gene TRBV5-1, with 11 bases matching TRBD2. CDR3 length: 16 residues. CDR1 SGHRS and CDR2 YFSETQ come from the germline V gene. The ends lost 4 bases at V and 5 bases at J; junction bases unmatched: 10. DNA for the CDR3: TGCGCCAGCAGCCCAAATAGCGGGGGGGCCGGCGAGACCCAGTACTTC. Protein sequence: CASSPNSGGAGETQYF.

Here the CDR3 reads CASRPGTNNQPQHF. CDR3 in DNA: TGTGCCAGCAGACCCGGGACCAATAATCAGCCCCAGCATTTT. The chain carries TRBV28 and TRBJ1-5; D is perhaps TRBD1 (5 bases). The CDR3 sequence is 14 residues long. Trimming cost V 6 bases and J 4 bases, with 13 bases left between them. CDR1 is MDHEN and CDR2 is SYDVKM in the germline V gene.

CDR3 coding DNA: TGTGCCAGCAGCTTCCGCACTCTACTACAGAGAGACACTGAAGCTTTCTTT. It is translated as CASSFRTLLQRDTEAFF. The chain has TRBV5-6 and TRBJ1-1; the D is unclear. This CDR3 is 17 amino acids long. Germline V gives CDR1 SGHDT, CDR2 YYEEEE. V was clipped by 2 bases and J by 3 bases, with 20 bases between them. Looking up the rest from reference TRBV5-6 and TRBJ1-1 gives the full variable domain: DAGVTQSPTHLIKTRGQQVTLRCSPKSGHDTVSWYQQALGQGPQFIFQYYEEEERQRGNFPDRFSGHQFPNYSSELNVNALLLGDSALYLCASSFRTLLQRDTEAFFGQGTRLTVV.

The rearrangement joins TRBV23-1 to TRBJ2-7; no reliable D call. TRBV23-1 is reported as an ORF; its role is uncertain. The V gene lost 0 bases and the J gene lost 3 bases, with 9 bases spanning the gap. The CDR3 is made up of 14 amino acids. This CDR3 reads CASSQSGRFYEQYF. The CDR3 bases are TGCGCCAGCAGTCAATCCGGACGGTTCTACGAGCAGTACTTC.

Judged by abundance, this clone is hyperexpanded (1% or more). V and J are TRBV11-2 and TRBJ1-4, with 7 bases matching TRBD1. Germline assignment: CDR1 SGHAT and CDR2 FQNNGV. V shed 9 bases, J shed 1 base, and the junction held 11 bases outside the gene matches. CDR3 size: 16 residues. The CDR3 DNA is TGTGCCAGAGGGACAGACCTGGAACGAACTAATGAAAAACTGTTTTTT. Residues: CARGTDLERTNEKLFF.

The V and J genes are TRBV7-2 and TRBJ1-4; tentatively, D is TRBD1 (5 bases). The length of the CDR3 is 15 residues. The germline V gene has CDR1 SGHTA and CDR2 FQGNSA. Trimming removed 1 base at V and 5 bases at J, with 11 bases between. The CDR3 spells CASSLVGVLNEKLFF. The CDR3 coding sequence is TGTGCCAGCAGCTTAGTGGGGGTCTTGAATGAAAAACTGTTTTTT.

The V and J genes are TRBV5-4 and TRBJ2-7; D is uncertain. Germline V gives CDR1 SGHNT, CDR2 YYREEE (reference sequence). The CDR3 is 15 amino acids. V lost 4 bases and J 2 bases, leaving 16 bases between the germline ends. CDR3 DNA: TGTGCCAGCAGCCCCCGGACCTCAGCCCCCTACGAGCAGTACTTC. Protein: CASSPRTSAPYEQYF.

This clone was observed a handful of times. V gene TRBV12-5 combines with J gene TRBJ2-3, with unresolved D. The CDR3 covers 10 residues. Germline V gene lookup returns CDR1 LGHNT and CDR2 FRNRAP. Trimming removed 8 bases at V and 4 bases at J, with 4 bases between. The chain's CDR3 is CASFPDTQYF. CDR3 DNA: TGTGCTAGTTTCCCAGATACGCAGTATTTT.

The chain joins TRBV19 to TRBJ1-2; D is undetermined. The germline V and J ends were trimmed by 4 bases and 4 bases, with 13 bases remaining between them. CDR1 is LNHDA and CDR2 is SQIVND in the germline V gene (reference sequence). This CDR3 comprises 14 residues. The CDR3 sequence is CASSNGLGPYGYTF. In DNA, the CDR3 is TGTGCCAGTAGTAACGGCCTAGGTCCCTATGGCTACACCTTC.

The J gene is TRBJ1-1, the V gene TRBV18; the match to TRBD1 covers 7 bases. The CDR3 runs to 14 residues. Germline CDR1 reads KGHSH; CDR2 reads LQKENI. The V gene end was trimmed by 3 bases and the J gene end by 0 bases; junction bases not matched to a gene: 1. DNA of the CDR3: TGTGCCAGCTCACCGACAGGGATGAACACTGAAGCTTTCTTT. Translated: CASSPTGMNTEAFF. The full variable domain, completed using reference TRBV18 and TRBJ1-1, is NAGVMQNPRHLVRRRGQEARLRCSPMKGHSHVYWYRQLPEEGLKFMVYLQKENIIDESGMPKERFSAEFPKEGPSILRIQQVVRGDSAAYFCASSPTGMNTEAFFGQGTRLTVV.

V is TRBV28 and J is TRBJ1-6, with TRBD1 identical over 7 bases. The length of the CDR3 is 15 residues. Germline CDR1 and CDR2: MDHEN and SYDVKM. J gave up 9 bases and V 6 bases, and 11 bases lay outside the gene matches. In DNA form, the CDR3 reads TGTGCCAGCAGACTTCCCACAGGGGAGAGTTCACCCCTCCACTTT. This codes for CASRLPTGESSPLHF.